This T cell receptor (beta chain) was recovered during a study of T cells in Graves' hyperthyroidism and ophthalmopathy. General observations from the study: Stable hyperthyroidism and ophthalmopathy were separated using 13 V-J signatures.

Using RNA transcripts as the source, TCR beta CDR3 regions were amplified. Researchers ran a first-round RT-PCR on the TCR CDR3 using the HTBI primer set. One entry per CDR3 protein, called by TCRdb with MiXCR from the multiplex PCR reads. The top ten clones hold about a sixth of a sample with hundreds of thousands of distinct CDR3 sequences, around a sixth of them seen once. This clonotype was found many times. The antigen is unknown. Trimming removed 8 bases at V and 0 bases at J, with 11 bases between. The CDR3 runs to 14 residues. This clonotype was sampled from a woman between 45 and 65 years old with Graves' hyperthyroidism that later progressed to Graves' ophthalmopathy. Sequencing input: blood. This rearrangement joins TRBV12-3 or TRBV12-4 to TRBJ1-5; no clear D. The CDR3 reads CASRQSLSNQPQHF. The CDR3, as DNA: TGTGCCAGCCGGCAGAGCCTTAGCAATCAGCCCCAGCATTTT.